These T cell receptor beta chains were read from a single sample in a study of radiation and T cells in renal cell carcinoma. Sequencing was performed with immunoSEQ multiplex PCR; in TCRdb, only in-frame clones are kept and a portion is missing. The sample comprises 18,000 or so clones, approximately 62% of which are singletons, and 33% rests with the top ten. The specimen comprised tumor tissue, sampled from a patient whose treatment was nephrectomy without radiotherapy. Receptor source: a man in his forties or fifties with renal cell carcinoma. The CDR3 runs from the conserved cysteine through the conserved F or W. A D gene is named only where the DNA matches it firmly. Clone sizes are given selectively: once, few, many, or a class where the clone is expanded.

clone_size j_call v_call d_call cdr3_aa cdr3_nt
. TRBJ1-4 TRBV19 . CASSMGDRRYEKLFF TGTGCCAGTAGTATGGGAGACAGGAGGTACGAAAAACTGTTTTTT
few TRBJ1-2 TRBV5-5 . CASSLAVRGDGYTF TGTGCCAGCAGCTTGGCCGTCAGAGGAGATGGCTACACCTTC
. TRBJ2-7 TRBV25-1 . CASSELGGSYEQYF TGTGCCAGCAGTGAATTAGGCGGATCCTACGAGCAGTACTTC
. TRBJ2-7 TRBV14 . CASSRDGYSYEQYF TGTGCCAGCAGCCGGGACGGGTACTCCTACGAGCAGTACTTC
once TRBJ1-6 TRBV2 . CASSPRRAGTFSYNSPLHF TGTGCCAGCAGTCCCCGGCGTGCAGGGACTTTCTCCTATAATTCACCCCTCCACTTT
. TRBJ1-2 TRBV20-1 . CSASPNYGYTF TGCAGTGCTTCTCCTAACTATGGCTACACCTTC
few TRBJ1-2 TRBV25-1 TRBD1 CASSDSRTGISGYTF TGTGCCAGCAGTGATTCCAGGACAGGGATAAGTGGGTACACCTTC
few TRBJ2-7 TRBV7-3 TRBD2 CASSSSGAGVYEQYF TGTGCCAGCAGCTCTTCTGGAGCGGGGGTCTACGAGCAGTACTTC
many TRBJ1-6 TRBV4-3 . CASSQDRQYNSPLHF TGCGCCAGCAGCCAAGATCGCCAGTATAATTCACCCCTCCACTTT
. TRBJ1-3 TRBV28 TRBD1 CASIGQGVGNTIYF TGTGCCAGCATTGGACAGGGGGTGGGAAACACCATATATTTT
. TRBJ2-7 TRBV5-6 TRBD1 CASSFRDRVTYEQYF TGTGCCAGCAGCTTTCGGGACAGGGTAACCTACGAGCAGTACTTC
. TRBJ2-6 TRBV5-6 . CASSFPGSGANVLTF TGTGCCAGCAGCTTCCCAGGCTCTGGGGCCAACGTCCTGACTTTC
. TRBJ2-1 TRBV7-9 . CASSSDWQAINEQFF TGTGCCAGCAGCTCCGACTGGCAAGCCATCAATGAGCAGTTCTTC
few TRBJ1-2 TRBV19 . CASVSDLGGYTF TGTGCCAGTGTATCCGACCTGGGGGGCTACACCTTC
. TRBJ2-1 TRBV11-2 . CASDPFPSSYNEQFF TGTGCCAGTGACCCCTTTCCGAGCTCCTACAATGAGCAGTTCTTC
few TRBJ1-2 TRBV5-1 . CASSSGQFYGYTF TGCGCCAGCAGCTCCGGTCAGTTCTATGGCTACACCTTC